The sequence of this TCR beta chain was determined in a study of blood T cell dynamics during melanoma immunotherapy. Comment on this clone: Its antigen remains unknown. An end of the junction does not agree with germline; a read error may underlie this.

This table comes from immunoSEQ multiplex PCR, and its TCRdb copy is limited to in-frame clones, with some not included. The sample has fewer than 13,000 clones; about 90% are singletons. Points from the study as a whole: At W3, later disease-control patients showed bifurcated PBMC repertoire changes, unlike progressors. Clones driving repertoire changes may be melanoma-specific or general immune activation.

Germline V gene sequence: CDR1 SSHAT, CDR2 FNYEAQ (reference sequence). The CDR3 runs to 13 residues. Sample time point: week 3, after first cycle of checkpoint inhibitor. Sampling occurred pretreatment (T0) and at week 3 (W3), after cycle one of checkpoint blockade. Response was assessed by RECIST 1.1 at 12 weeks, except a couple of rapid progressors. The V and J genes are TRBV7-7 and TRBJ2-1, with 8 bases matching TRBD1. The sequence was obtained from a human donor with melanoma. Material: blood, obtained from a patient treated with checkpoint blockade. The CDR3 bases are TGTGCTAGCAGCTTCGACAGGGGAAATGAGCAGTTCTTC. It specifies CASSFDRGNEQFF.